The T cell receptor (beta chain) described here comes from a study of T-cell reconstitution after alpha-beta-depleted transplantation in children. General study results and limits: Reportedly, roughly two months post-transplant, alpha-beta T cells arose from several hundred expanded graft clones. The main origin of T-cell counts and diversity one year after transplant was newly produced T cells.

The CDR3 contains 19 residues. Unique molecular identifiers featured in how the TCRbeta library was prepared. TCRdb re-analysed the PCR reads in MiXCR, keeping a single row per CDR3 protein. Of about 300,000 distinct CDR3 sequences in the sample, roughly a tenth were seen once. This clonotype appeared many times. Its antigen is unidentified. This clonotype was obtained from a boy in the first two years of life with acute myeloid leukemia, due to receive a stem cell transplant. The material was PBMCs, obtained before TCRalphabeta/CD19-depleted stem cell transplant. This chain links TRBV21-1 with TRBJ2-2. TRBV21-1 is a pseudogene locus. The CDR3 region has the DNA TGTGCCAGCAGCAAAGACGAAGGAAAACCTTCCCTGAACACCGGGGAGCTGTTTTTT. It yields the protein CASSKDEGKPSLNTGELFF.